The next 4 T cell receptor beta chains were all read from a single sample in a study of post-analysis software for immune sequencing data. Study findings and constraints: Relative to controls, patients had several TRBV segments at higher frequency, with TRBV5-6, TRBV5-1 and TRBV20-1 among these.

These TCRs' antigens remain unknown. Every TCR beta cDNA library bore unique molecular identifiers. TCRdb redid the calling of the PCR reads with MiXCR, one entry per CDR3 protein. This table holds about 570,000 distinct CDR3 sequences, 30% to 40% found once. Sequencing used blood. These receptors all come from a girl under 18 with multiple sclerosis.

This chain links TRBV7-9 with TRBJ1-2, with D possibly matching TRBD1 (6 bases). The V end was cut by 5 bases, the J end by 5 bases, with 18 bases between. CDR3 length: 15 residues. Germline V lookup: CDR1 SEHNR, CDR2 FQNEAQ (reference sequence). DNA for the CDR3: TGTGCCAGCAGCCCCGGCGGGGGGCTAGAGTATGGCTACACCTTC. Translated: CASSPGGGLEYGYTF.

The CDR3, as DNA: TGTGCCAGCAGTTACGTGTGGGGGGGTGACTACAATGAGCAGTTCTTC. Translation: CASSYVWGGDYNEQFF. The chain combines TRBV6-5 with TRBJ2-1; 7 positions agree with TRBD2. V dropped 2 bases and J dropped 3; count of bases not matched to a gene: 7. The germline V gene has CDR1 MNHEY and CDR2 SVGAGI. The CDR3 spans 16 residues.

This clonotype was recorded at least ten times. This rearrangement joins TRBV10-1 to TRBJ2-3; TRBD1 aligns across 7 bases. V was pared by 3 bases and J by 2 bases, with 5 bases of the junction left unmatched. The CDR3 runs 15 residues. Germline assignment: CDR1 WNHNN and CDR2 SYGVQD (reference sequence). In DNA form, the CDR3 reads TGCGCCAGCAGTGAACTAAGGGGGCTCACAGATACGCAGTATTTT. It translates to CASSELRGLTDTQYF.

This clonotype has just a few counts. V is TRBV5-1 and J is TRBJ2-6, with D tentatively TRBD1 (5 bases). The V gene lost 0 bases and the J gene lost 4 bases, with 8 bases spanning the gap. Germline values: CDR1 SGHRS, CDR2 YFSETQ. The CDR3 consists of 15 residues. CDR3 region: CASSLEGVGANVLTF. CDR3 DNA sequence: TGCGCCAGCAGCTTGGAAGGGGTAGGGGCCAACGTCCTGACTTTC.